In its sample, the clone carrying this TCR beta chain was seen a few times. The data are from a study of tumor and adjacent non-tumor tissue in lung cancer. No cell sorting was done before RNA was extracted from the tissue. The library came from three nested PCR rounds adapted from ARM-PCR protocols. TCRdb reanalysed the multiplex PCR reads using MiXCR and keeps one entry per CDR3 protein. The repertoire includes about 140,000 distinct CDR3 sequences, approximately 70% of them detected once, and 15% to 20% sits in the top ten. V was shortened by 2 bases and J by 1 base, with 5 bases between the two germline ends. Germline CDR1 is MNHNS and CDR2 is SASEGT. This CDR3 is built from 13 residues.

The chain recombines TRBV6-1 with TRBJ1-1, with no clear D. The sequence was obtained from a man aged 55 to 70 with small cell lung cancer. The specimen was lung tumor tissue. The DNA for the CDR3 is TGTGCCAGCAGTGAATTAAGGAACACTGAAGCTTTCTTT. It codes for CASSELRNTEAFF.